Below are 2 T cell receptor beta chains sequenced from a single sample in a study of CD8 T cells in Susac syndrome. Random hexamers were used to reverse transcribe an amount of roughly 0.45 to 1 ug RNA. Via MiXCR, TCRdb re-called the immunoSEQ multiplex PCR reads, giving one row per CDR3 protein. The table has about 200,000 distinct CDR3 sequences, around 95% seen once; the top ten hold 0.08% to 0.11%. The sequencing sample was made of CD4+ T cells from PBMCs. The receptors here all came from a human donor in good health.

The sample holds one count of this clonotype. This rearrangement joins TRBV30 to TRBJ2-1, with TRBD2 matching 12 bases. Germline CDR1 reads GTSNPN; CDR2 reads SVGIG (reference sequence). The V segment lost 5 bases and the J segment 4 bases; nucleotides outside the gene matches: 6. The CDR3 contains 15 residues. The CDR3 loop is CAWAKGLAGYNEQFF. The CDR3 coding sequence is TGTGCCTGGGCAAAAGGACTAGCGGGGTACAATGAGCAGTTCTTC.

V gene TRBV2 combines with J gene TRBJ1-6; D unclear. The CDR3 extends over 15 amino acids. Trimming took 4 bases from V and 2 from J, leaving 9 bases between them. The V gene's germline CDR1 is SNHLY and CDR2 FYNNEI. This CDR3 is CASSGRRTYNSPLHF. The CDR3, as DNA: TGTGCCAGCAGTGGCCGTAGGACCTATAATTCACCCCTCCACTTT.